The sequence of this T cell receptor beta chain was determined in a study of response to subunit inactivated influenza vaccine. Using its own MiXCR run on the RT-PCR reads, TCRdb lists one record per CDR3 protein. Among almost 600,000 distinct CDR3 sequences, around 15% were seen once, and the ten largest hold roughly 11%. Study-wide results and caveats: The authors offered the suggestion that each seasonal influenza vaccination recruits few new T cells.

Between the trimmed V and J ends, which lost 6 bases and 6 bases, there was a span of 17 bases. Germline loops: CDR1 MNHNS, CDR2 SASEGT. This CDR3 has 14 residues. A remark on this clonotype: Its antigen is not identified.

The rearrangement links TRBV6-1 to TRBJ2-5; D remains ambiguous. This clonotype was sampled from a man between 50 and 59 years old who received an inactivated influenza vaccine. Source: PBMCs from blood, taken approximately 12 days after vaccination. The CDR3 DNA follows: TGTGCCAGCAGAAAACACCGGACCGGAAAGACCCAGTACTTC. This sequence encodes CASRKHRTGKTQYF.